This TCR beta chain was identified in a study of cytomegalovirus exposure and HLA in healthy donors. Details on this clone: Its target is not known.

Germline V lookup: CDR1 SGHDT, CDR2 YYEEEE. There are 16 residues in the CDR3. V lost 4 bases to trimming and J lost 1 base; unmatched junction nucleotides: 8. Regarding the study as a whole: Immune exposure was documented only through CMV serostatus. A missense variant in DCLRE1C was later tied to TCR beta V- and J-gene trimming.

Researchers ran the PCR with 60 Vbeta and 13 Jbeta primers. TCRdb's copy holds only in-frame clones and misses some; the assay was immunoSEQ multiplex PCR. The sample holds 100,000 or so clones, approximately 80% seen once. The chain employs TRBV5-6 and TRBJ2-5, with 9 bases lining up with TRBD2. The receptor was derived from a woman in her thirties or forties in good health and CMV-seropositive. Sequencing input: PBMCs. CDR3 sequence reads: CASSHGGRGGQETQYF. In DNA form, the CDR3 reads TGTGCCAGCAGCCACGGGGGGCGGGGGGGCCAAGAGACCCAGTACTTC.